One and the same sample provided the 23 T cell receptor beta chains below, sequenced in a study of blood T cell repertoires in COVID-19. Here immunoSEQ multiplex PCR was the method, and the copy in TCRdb shows in-frame clones only, minus some. In the table there are just under 95,000 clones, 75% to 90% of which are singletons. The sequencing input was peripheral blood. Source of these receptors: a human donor in a cohort sampled during active COVID-19.

The chain couples TRBV6-1 to TRBJ1-3; no reliable D call. The CDR3 has 15 residues. Trimming cost V 0 bases and J 1 base, with 7 bases left between them. The V gene's germline CDR1 is MNHNS and CDR2 SASEGT. DNA for the CDR3: TGTGCCAGCAGTGAAGCTGCACAGTCTGGAAACACCATATATTTT. Translating gives CASSEAAQSGNTIYF.

This sequence joins TRBV27 and TRBJ2-7; D ambiguous. The CDR3 spans 17 residues. V was cut by 7 bases and J by 5 bases, with 27 bases left in between. Germline values: CDR1 MNHEY, CDR2 SMNVEV (reference sequence). CDR3 protein: CASTRRPPAGNINEQYF. The CDR3 region has the DNA TGTGCCAGCACCCGCAGGCCCCCCGCAGGAAATATCAACGAGCAGTACTTC.

This clone came up a few times. The V gene is TRBV30, the J gene TRBJ2-7; TRBD2 matches 8 bases. Trimming cost V 3 bases and J 3 bases; bases outside gene matches: 13. This CDR3 spans 16 amino acids. Germline CDR1 is GTSNPN and CDR2 is SVGIG (reference sequence). This chain's CDR3 is CAWSAIGSGRDYEQYF. CDR3 nucleotides: TGTGCCTGGAGCGCCATCGGAAGCGGGAGAGACTACGAGCAGTACTTC.

This clone was recorded only once. The V gene is TRBV5-1, the J gene TRBJ2-5; TRBD2 agrees at 14 bases. Per germline, CDR1 SGHRS and CDR2 YFSETQ. This CDR3 has 15 residues. The trim removed 4 bases at V and 5 bases at J, leaving 4 bases unmatched. The CDR3 loop reads CASSPRLAGGETQYF. For the CDR3, the DNA is TGCGCCAGCAGCCCTAGACTAGCGGGAGGGGAGACCCAGTACTTC.

V is TRBV28 and J is TRBJ2-5; TRBD2 aligns across 11 bases. The V gene end was trimmed by 6 bases and the J gene end by 0 bases; junction bases not matched to a gene: 6. This CDR3 region has 16 residues. The germline gives CDR1 MDHEN, CDR2 SYDVKM. This CDR3 is CASSLGTSGYQETQYF. The CDR3 bases are TGTGCCAGCAGCCTTGGGACTAGCGGCTACCAAGAGACCCAGTACTTC.

This clone showed up just a few times. This chain links TRBV7-9 with TRBJ2-7; 10 bases agree with TRBD1. Trimming removed 6 bases from V and 5 bases from J; junction bases left unmatched: 10. CDR1 is SEHNR and CDR2 is FQNEAQ in the germline V gene (reference sequence). CDR3 size: 15 residues. In nucleotides, the CDR3 is TGTGCCAGCAGTCGTGACAGGGGGCAGACTAACGAGCAGTACTTC. This gives the protein CASSRDRGQTNEQYF.

V gene TRBV28 combines with J gene TRBJ2-7, with a tentative D call TRBD2 (6 bases). There are 15 residues in the CDR3. V shed 5 bases and J shed 12 bases, with 26 bases lying between them. CDR1 and CDR2 from the germline V gene are MDHEN and SYDVKM. The CDR3 sequence is CASSPRGGLNSFGYF. The CDR3 coding sequence is TGTGCCAGCAGTCCCCGCGGAGGGTTGAACTCTTTCGGGTACTTC.

The V and J genes are TRBV6-1 and TRBJ2-1; TRBD2 matches 10 bases. Germline CDR1 MNHNS, CDR2 SASEGT. Germline trimming cut 2 bases from V and 7 bases from J; bases unmatched to any gene: 5. This CDR3 spans 15 amino acids. CDR3 nucleotide sequence: TGTGCCAGCAGTGAAATCCTAGCGGGAGCGAATGAGCAGTTCTTC. It yields the protein CASSEILAGANEQFF.

The chain uses TRBV6-5 and TRBJ1-1, with a tentative D call TRBD1 (5 bases). The CDR3 spans 13 residues. V was pared by 7 bases and J by 1 base, with 10 bases between. Germline V gene sequence: CDR1 MNHEY, CDR2 SVGAGI. The CDR3 nucleotides are TGTGCCAGCACCCTGACAGAGAACACTGAAGCTTTCTTT. Protein product: CASTLTENTEAFF.

This clone appeared a few times. This chain joins TRBV12-3 or TRBV12-4 and TRBJ1-1; unclear D gene. V shed 6 bases and J shed 7 bases, with 12 bases lying between them. The CDR3 consists of 12 residues. CDR3 in amino acids: CASSRTRGEAFF. As DNA, the CDR3 is TGTGCCAGCAGCCGAACACGAGGTGAAGCTTTCTTT.

The V and J genes are TRBV5-1 and TRBJ1-1; no reliable D call. In germline, CDR1 is SGHRS, CDR2 YFSETQ. Trimming took 0 bases from V and 0 from J, leaving 12 bases between them. The CDR3 covers 16 residues. CDR3 coding DNA: TGCGCCAGCAGCTTGGGGAGGATTTACATGAACACTGAAGCTTTCTTT. Residues: CASSLGRIYMNTEAFF. The full variable domain, its missing parts supplied by reference TRBV5-1 and TRBJ1-1, is KAGVTQTPRYLIKTRGQQVTLSCSPISGHRSVSWYQQTPGQGLQFLFEYFSETQRNKGNFPGRFSGRQFSNSRSEMNVSTLELGDSALYLCASSLGRIYMNTEAFFGQGTRLTVV.

This clone was observed a few times. This chain joins TRBV11-3 and TRBJ2-5; 10 bases align to TRBD2. This CDR3 has 17 residues. The trim removed 4 bases at V and 5 bases at J, leaving 13 bases unmatched. Germline-derived CDR1 and CDR2 are SGHNT and YENEEA. The CDR3 DNA reads TGTGCCAGCAGCTCAATGGGGGCTAGCGGGAGAGGGGAGACCCAGTACTTC. It codes for CASSSMGASGRGETQYF.

This clone was counted only a few times. V is TRBV28 and J is TRBJ1-6, with TRBD1 as a possible D gene (5 bases). CDR1 is MDHEN, CDR2 SYDVKM, per germline. Trimming left V 5 bases short and J 4 bases short, with 6 bases between. The CDR3 has 13 residues. DNA for the CDR3: TGTGCCAGCAGTGGGACTTATAATTCACCCCTCCACTTT. This encodes CASSGTYNSPLHF.

V is TRBV6-5 and J is TRBJ1-6; D might be TRBD1 (5 bases). The germline V gene has CDR1 MNHEY and CDR2 SVGAGI. V lost 7 bases and J 8 bases, leaving 12 bases between the germline ends. This CDR3 is built from 13 residues. DNA for the CDR3: TGTGCCAGCACCCGGACCAGGGATTCACCCCTCCACTTT. This gives the protein CASTRTRDSPLHF.

The J gene is TRBJ1-6, the V gene TRBV25-1; TRBD1 aligns across 7 bases. This CDR3 comprises 16 residues. V lost 3 bases to trimming and J lost 5 bases; unmatched junction nucleotides: 7. Germline V gives CDR1 MGHDK, CDR2 SYGVNS. CDR3 nucleotide sequence: TGTGCCAGCAGTGATTATACCGGGACAGATAATTCACCCCTCCACTTT. Protein: CASSDYTGTDNSPLHF.

This sequence joins TRBV20-1 and TRBJ1-2; weak D call: TRBD1 (5 bases). The CDR3 runs 11 residues. V was cut by 4 bases and J by 4 bases, with 7 bases left in between. Germline V lookup: CDR1 DFQATT, CDR2 SNEGSKA (reference sequence). The CDR3 loop is CSAKDSYGYTF. Here the CDR3 DNA reads TGCAGTGCTAAAGACAGCTATGGCTACACCTTC.

V is TRBV28 and J is TRBJ1-5; 8 nucleotides align to TRBD1. V was pared by 4 bases and J by 4 bases, with 3 bases of the junction left unmatched. The CDR3 is made up of 14 amino acids. Per germline, CDR1 MDHEN and CDR2 SYDVKM. In DNA, the CDR3 is TGTGCCAGCAGTTCACGGGACAGGAATCAGCCCCAGCATTTT. This codes for CASSSRDRNQPQHF.

A single count supports this clone. The genes are TRBV7-8 and TRBJ2-7, with D perhaps matching TRBD1 (6 bases). The CDR3 has 15 amino acids. With 5 bases removed from V and 6 bases from J, the gap between germline ends came to 20 bases. CDR1 SGHVS and CDR2 FQNEAQ come from the germline V gene. The CDR3 bases are TGTGCCAGCAGCCGGGACAACCTGAAAGACTCCGAGCAGTACTTC. This gives the protein CASSRDNLKDSEQYF.

In this sample, this clone turned up a few times. CDR3 amino acids: CASSLLRDSYEQYF. The CDR3 coding sequence is TGCGCCAGCAGCTTGCTGCGGGACTCCTACGAGCAGTACTTC. The V and J genes are TRBV5-1 and TRBJ2-7; TRBD2 might be the D (6 bases). V gave up 1 base and J gave up 0 bases, with 8 bases separating them. This CDR3 comprises 14 residues. The germline CDR1 and CDR2 sequences are SGHRS and YFSETQ.

The J gene is TRBJ2-7, the V gene TRBV28; TRBD2 aligns across 8 bases. V shed 6 bases, J shed 5 bases, and the junction held 12 bases outside the gene matches. Germline CDR1 reads MDHEN; CDR2 reads SYDVKM. The CDR3 spans 15 residues. This CDR3 reads CASSPMASGSHEQYF. As DNA, the CDR3 is TGTGCCAGCAGCCCCATGGCTAGCGGGTCACACGAGCAGTACTTC.

The genes are TRBV28 and TRBJ2-1, with 9 nucleotides matching TRBD1. Germline V gene data show CDR1 as MDHEN and CDR2 as SYDVKM. This CDR3 region has 15 residues. V lost 0 bases, J lost 10 bases, and 7 bases stayed unmatched. The CDR3 loop is CASSLWGDRVGEQFF. CDR3 nucleotides: TGTGCCAGCAGTTTATGGGGGGACAGGGTGGGAGAGCAGTTCTTC.

This clone was found once. The V gene is TRBV6-1, the J gene TRBJ2-7; 7 bases match TRBD1. CDR1 is MNHNS and CDR2 is SASEGT in the germline V gene. CDR3 length: 13 amino acids. The V segment lost 1 base and the J segment 8 bases; nucleotides outside the gene matches: 5. The chain's CDR3 is CASSEGRQGKQYF. CDR3 nucleotides: TGTGCCAGCAGTGAAGGCCGACAGGGAAAGCAGTACTTC.

The chain combines TRBV7-2 with TRBJ1-5; tentatively, D is TRBD1 (6 bases). Germline assignment: CDR1 SGHTA and CDR2 FQGNSA. Deletions cut 6 bases from V and 7 bases from J, with 13 bases between. The CDR3 length is 13 residues. The CDR3 sequence: CASRQGRDQPQHF. CDR3 in DNA: TGTGCCAGCAGACAGGGAAGGGACCAGCCCCAGCATTTT.